The TCR beta chain described here comes from a study of chronic HIV infection and antiretroviral therapy. One entry per CDR3 protein results from TCRdb running MiXCR on the 5' RACE reads. The table includes 45,000 to 55,000 distinct CDR3 sequences, 15% to 20% detected once. Germline-derived CDR1 and CDR2 are SQVTM and ANQGSEA. The V and J ends lost 7 bases and 2 bases respectively, with 11 bases between them. The CDR3 extends over 12 amino acids. The receptor comes from an adult who had HIV and had not received antiretroviral therapy, or was an uninfected healthy control (not recorded which). The rearrangement uses TRBV29-1 and TRBJ2-5, with D possibly TRBD2 on 6 matching bases. Source material: peripheral blood. The CDR3 loop reads CSGGLKQETQYF. The CDR3 DNA follows: TGCAGCGGGGGACTTAAACAAGAGACCCAGTACTTC.